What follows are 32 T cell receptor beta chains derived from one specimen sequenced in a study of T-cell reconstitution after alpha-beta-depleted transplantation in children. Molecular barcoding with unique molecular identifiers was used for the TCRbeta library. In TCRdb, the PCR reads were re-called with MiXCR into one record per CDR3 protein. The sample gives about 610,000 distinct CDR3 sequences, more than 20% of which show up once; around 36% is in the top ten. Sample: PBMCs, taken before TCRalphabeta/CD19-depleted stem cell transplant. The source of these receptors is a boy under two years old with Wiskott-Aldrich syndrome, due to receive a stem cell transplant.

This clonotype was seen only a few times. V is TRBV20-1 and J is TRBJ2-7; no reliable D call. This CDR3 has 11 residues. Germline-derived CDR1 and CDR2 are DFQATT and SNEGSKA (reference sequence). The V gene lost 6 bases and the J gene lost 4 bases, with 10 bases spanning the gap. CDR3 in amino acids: CSAPDPYEQYF. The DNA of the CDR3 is TGCAGTGCCCCTGACCCATACGAGCAGTACTTC.

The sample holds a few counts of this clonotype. CDR3 DNA: TGCGCCAGCAGTGTCAGGGCCGGGGAGCTGTTTTTT. Amino acids: CASSVRAGELFF. This chain connects TRBV10-1 to TRBJ2-2, with D possibly being TRBD1 (5 bases). The V gene's germline CDR1 is WNHNN and CDR2 SYGVQD (reference sequence). The germline V and J ends were trimmed by 4 bases and 6 bases, with 6 bases remaining between them. There are 12 residues in the CDR3.

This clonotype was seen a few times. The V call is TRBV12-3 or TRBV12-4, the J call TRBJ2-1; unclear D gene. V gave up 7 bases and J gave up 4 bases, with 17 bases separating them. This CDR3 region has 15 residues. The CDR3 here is CASTKDPPLYNEQFF. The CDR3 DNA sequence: TGTGCCAGCACTAAGGACCCGCCCCTTTACAATGAGCAGTTCTTC.

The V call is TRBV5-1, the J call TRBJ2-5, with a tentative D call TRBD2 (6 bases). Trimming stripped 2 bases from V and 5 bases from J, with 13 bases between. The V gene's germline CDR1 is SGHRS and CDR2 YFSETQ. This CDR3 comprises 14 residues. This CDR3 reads CASSLEQGRETQYF. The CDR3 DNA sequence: TGCGCCAGCAGCTTAGAGCAAGGGAGGGAGACCCAGTACTTC. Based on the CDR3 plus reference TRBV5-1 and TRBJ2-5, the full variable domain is KAGVTQTPRYLIKTRGQQVTLSCSPISGHRSVSWYQQTPGQGLQFLFEYFSETQRNKGNFPGRFSGRQFSNSRSEMNVSTLELGDSALYLCASSLEQGRETQYFGPGTRLLVL.

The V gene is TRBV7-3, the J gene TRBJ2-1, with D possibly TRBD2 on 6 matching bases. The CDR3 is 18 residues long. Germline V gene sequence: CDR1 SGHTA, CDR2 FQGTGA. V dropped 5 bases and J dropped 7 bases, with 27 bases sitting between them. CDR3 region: CASSPLPGRRTRVNEQFF. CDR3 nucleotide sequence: TGTGCCAGCAGCCCTCTCCCGGGGAGGCGGACCCGGGTAAATGAGCAGTTCTTC.

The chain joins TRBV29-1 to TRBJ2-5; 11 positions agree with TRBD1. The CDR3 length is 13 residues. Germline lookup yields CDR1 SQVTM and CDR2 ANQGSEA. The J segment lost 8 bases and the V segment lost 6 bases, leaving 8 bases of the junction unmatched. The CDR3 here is CSVAGQGGDTQYF. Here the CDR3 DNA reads TGCAGCGTGGCGGGACAGGGGGGCGATACCCAGTACTTC.

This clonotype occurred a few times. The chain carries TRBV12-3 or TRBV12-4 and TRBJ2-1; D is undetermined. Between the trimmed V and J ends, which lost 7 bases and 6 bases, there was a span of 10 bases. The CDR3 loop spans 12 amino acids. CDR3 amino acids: CASTTPRNEQFF. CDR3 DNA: TGTGCCAGCACTACCCCGCGCAATGAGCAGTTCTTC.

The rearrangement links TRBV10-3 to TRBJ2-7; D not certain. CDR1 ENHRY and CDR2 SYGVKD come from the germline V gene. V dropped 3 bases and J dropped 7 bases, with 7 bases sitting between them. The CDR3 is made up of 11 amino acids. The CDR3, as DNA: TGTGCCATCAGTGACCTGTCTGAGCAGTACTTC. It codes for CAISDLSEQYF.

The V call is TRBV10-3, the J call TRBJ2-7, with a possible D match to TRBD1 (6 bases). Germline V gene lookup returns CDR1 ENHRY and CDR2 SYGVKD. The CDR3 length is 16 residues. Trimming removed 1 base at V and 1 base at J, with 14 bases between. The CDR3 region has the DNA TGTGCCATCAGTGAGTGGGGGCTACCTAATTCCTACGAGCAGTACTTC. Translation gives CAISEWGLPNSYEQYF.

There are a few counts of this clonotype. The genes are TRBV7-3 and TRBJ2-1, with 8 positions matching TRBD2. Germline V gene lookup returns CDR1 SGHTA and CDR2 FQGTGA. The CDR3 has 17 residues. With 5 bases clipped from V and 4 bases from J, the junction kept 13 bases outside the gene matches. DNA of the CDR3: TGTGCCAGCAGCACTGGGATGCGGACTAGCAGATACAATGAGCAGTTCTTC. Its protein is CASSTGMRTSRYNEQFF.

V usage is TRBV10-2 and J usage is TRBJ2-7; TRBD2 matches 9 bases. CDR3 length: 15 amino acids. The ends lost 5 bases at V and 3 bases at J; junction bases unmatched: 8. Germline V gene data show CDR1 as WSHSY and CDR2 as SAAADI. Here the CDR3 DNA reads TGCGCCAGCAGTAGACGACTAGCGGACCTCTACGAGCAGTACTTC. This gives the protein CASSRRLADLYEQYF.

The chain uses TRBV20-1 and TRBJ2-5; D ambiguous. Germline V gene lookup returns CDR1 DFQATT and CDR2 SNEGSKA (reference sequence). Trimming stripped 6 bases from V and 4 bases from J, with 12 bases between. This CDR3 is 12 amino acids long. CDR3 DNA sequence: TGCAGTGCGGACGGAGACGGAGAGACCCAGTACTTC. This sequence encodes CSADGDGETQYF.

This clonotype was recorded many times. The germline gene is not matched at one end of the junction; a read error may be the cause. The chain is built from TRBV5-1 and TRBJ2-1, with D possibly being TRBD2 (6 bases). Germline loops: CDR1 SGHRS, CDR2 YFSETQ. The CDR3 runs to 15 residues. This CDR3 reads CASSPLASSYNEQFF. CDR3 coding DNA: TGTGCCAGCAGCCCCCTAGCGAGCTCCTACAATGAGCAGTTCTTC.

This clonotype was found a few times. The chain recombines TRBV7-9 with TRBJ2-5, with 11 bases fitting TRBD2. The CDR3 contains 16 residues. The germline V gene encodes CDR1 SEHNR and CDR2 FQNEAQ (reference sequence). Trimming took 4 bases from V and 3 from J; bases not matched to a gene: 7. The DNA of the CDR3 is TGTGCCAGCAGCTCCCCAACTAGCGGGAGAGAAGAGACCCAGTACTTC. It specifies CASSSPTSGREETQYF.

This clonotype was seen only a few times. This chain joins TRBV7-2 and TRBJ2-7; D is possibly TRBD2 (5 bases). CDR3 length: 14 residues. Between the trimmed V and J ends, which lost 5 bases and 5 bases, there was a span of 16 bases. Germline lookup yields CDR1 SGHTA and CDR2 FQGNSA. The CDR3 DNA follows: TGTGCCAGCAGCCAGGTCGGGGTTATTCACGAGCAGTACTTC. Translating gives CASSQVGVIHEQYF.

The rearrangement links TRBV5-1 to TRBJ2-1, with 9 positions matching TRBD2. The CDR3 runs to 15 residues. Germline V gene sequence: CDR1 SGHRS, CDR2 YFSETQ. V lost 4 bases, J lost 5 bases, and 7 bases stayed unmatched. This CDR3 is CASSESGRTHNEQFF. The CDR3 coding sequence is TGCGCCAGCAGCGAAAGCGGGAGGACCCACAATGAGCAGTTCTTC. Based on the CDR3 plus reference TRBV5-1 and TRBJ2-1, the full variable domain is KAGVTQTPRYLIKTRGQQVTLSCSPISGHRSVSWYQQTPGQGLQFLFEYFSETQRNKGNFPGRFSGRQFSNSRSEMNVSTLELGDSALYLCASSESGRTHNEQFFGPGTRLTVL.

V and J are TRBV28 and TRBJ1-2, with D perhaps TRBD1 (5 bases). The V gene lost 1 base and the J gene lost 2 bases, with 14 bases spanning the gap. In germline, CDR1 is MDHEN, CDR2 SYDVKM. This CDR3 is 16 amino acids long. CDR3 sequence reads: CASSLSGFSPNYGYTF. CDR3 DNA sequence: TGTGCCAGCAGTTTATCAGGGTTTTCCCCCAACTATGGCTACACCTTC.

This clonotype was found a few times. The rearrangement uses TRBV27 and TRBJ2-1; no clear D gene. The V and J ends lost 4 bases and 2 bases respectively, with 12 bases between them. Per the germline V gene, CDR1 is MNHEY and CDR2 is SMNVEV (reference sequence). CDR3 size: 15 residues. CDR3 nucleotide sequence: TGTGCCAGCAGTTCTGACTGGCCCGCCTACAATGAGCAGTTCTTC. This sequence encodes CASSSDWPAYNEQFF.

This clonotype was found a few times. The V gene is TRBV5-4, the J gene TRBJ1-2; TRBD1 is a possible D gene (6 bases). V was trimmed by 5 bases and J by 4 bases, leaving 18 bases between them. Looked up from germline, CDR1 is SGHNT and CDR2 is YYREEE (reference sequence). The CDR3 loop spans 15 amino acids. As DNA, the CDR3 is TGTGCCAGCAGACTCGTGGGGGGGCGAAGCTATGGCTACACCTTC. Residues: CASRLVGGRSYGYTF.

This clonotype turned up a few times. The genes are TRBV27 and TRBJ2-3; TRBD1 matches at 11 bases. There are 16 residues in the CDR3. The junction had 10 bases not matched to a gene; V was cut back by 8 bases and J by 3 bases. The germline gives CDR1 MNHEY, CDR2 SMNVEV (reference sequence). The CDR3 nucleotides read TGTGCCAGCGGCAGGGACAGGGGGTCTCTAACAGATACGCAGTATTTT. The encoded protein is CASGRDRGSLTDTQYF.

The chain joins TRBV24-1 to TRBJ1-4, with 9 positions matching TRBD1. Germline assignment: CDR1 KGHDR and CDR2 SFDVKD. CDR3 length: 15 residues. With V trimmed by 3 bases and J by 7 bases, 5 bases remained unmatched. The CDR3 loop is CATSDAQGAGEKLFF. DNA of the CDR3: TGTGCCACCAGTGATGCACAGGGGGCTGGTGAAAAACTGTTTTTT.

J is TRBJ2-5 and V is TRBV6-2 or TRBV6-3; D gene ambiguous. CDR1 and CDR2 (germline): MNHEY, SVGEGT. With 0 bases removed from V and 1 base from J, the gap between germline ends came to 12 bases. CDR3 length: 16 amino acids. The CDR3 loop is CASSYSIGGIQETQYF. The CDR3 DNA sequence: TGTGCCAGCAGTTACTCTATCGGCGGAATCCAAGAGACCCAGTACTTC.

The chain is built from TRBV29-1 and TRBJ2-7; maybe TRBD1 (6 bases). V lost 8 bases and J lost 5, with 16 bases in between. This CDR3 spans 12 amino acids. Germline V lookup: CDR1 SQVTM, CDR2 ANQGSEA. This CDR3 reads CSTRTADNEQYF. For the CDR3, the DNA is TGCAGCACAAGGACAGCTGACAACGAGCAGTACTTC.

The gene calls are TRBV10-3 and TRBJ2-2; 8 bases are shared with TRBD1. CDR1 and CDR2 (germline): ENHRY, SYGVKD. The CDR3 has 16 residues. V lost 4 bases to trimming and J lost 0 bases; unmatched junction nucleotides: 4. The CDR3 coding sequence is TGTGCCATCAGTGCCCGACAGGGGTCGAACACCGGGGAGCTGTTTTTT. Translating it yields CAISARQGSNTGELFF.

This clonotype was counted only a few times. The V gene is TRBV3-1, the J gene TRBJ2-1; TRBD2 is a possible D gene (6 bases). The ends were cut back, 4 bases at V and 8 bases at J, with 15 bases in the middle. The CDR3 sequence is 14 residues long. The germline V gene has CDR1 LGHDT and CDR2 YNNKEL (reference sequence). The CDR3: CASSPPLTRYEQFF. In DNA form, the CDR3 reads TGTGCCAGCAGCCCTCCCCTGACTAGATATGAGCAGTTCTTC.

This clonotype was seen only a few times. CDR3 amino acids: CASSFTSGLQYF. The CDR3 coding sequence is TGTGCCAGCAGCTTTACTAGCGGCCTTCAGTACTTC. The rearrangement joins TRBV7-2 to TRBJ2-4; 8 positions match TRBD2. Germline trimming cut 3 bases from V and 11 bases from J; bases unmatched to any gene: 3. The germline CDR1 and CDR2 sequences are SGHTA and FQGNSA. CDR3 length: 12 residues.

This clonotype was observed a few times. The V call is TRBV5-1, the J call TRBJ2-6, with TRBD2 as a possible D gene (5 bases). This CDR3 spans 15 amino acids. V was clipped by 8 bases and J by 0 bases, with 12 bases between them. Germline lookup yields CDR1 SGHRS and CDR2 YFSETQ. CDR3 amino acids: CASRTGYSGANVLTF. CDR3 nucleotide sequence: TGCGCCAGTCGGACGGGATACTCTGGGGCCAACGTCCTGACTTTC.

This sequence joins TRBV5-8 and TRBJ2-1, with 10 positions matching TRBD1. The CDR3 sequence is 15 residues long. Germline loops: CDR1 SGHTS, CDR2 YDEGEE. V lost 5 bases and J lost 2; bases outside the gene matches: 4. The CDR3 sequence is CASRGGQGPYNEQFF. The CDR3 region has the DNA TGTGCCAGCAGGGGGGGACAGGGGCCCTACAATGAGCAGTTCTTC. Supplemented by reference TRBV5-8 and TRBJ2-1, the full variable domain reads EAGVTQSPTHLIKTRGQQATLRCSPISGHTSVYWYQQALGLGLQFLLWYDEGEERNRGNFPPRFSGRQFPNYSSELNVNALELEDSALYLCASRGGQGPYNEQFFGPGTRLTVL.

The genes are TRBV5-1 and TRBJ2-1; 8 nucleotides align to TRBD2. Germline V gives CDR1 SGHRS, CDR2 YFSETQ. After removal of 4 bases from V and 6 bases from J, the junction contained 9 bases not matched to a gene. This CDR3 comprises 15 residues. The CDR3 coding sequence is TGCGCCAGCAGCCTGCCGGTTAGCGGGACCAATGAGCAGTTCTTC. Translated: CASSLPVSGTNEQFF. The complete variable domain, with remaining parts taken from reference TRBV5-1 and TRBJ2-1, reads KAGVTQTPRYLIKTRGQQVTLSCSPISGHRSVSWYQQTPGQGLQFLFEYFSETQRNKGNFPGRFSGRQFSNSRSEMNVSTLELGDSALYLCASSLPVSGTNEQFFGPGTRLTVL.

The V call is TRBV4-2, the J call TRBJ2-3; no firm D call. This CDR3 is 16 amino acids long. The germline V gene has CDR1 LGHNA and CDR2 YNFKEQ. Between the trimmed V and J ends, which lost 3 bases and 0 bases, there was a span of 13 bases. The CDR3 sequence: CASSQGRATSTDTQYF. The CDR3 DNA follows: TGTGCCAGCAGCCAGGGAAGAGCCACCAGCACAGATACGCAGTATTTT.

CDR3 sequence reads: CSARQGGAGETQYF. CDR3 nucleotides: TGCAGTGCTCGACAGGGTGGGGCGGGAGAGACCCAGTACTTC. The V gene is TRBV20-1, the J gene TRBJ2-5, with 7 bases that match TRBD1. V shed 5 bases and J 4 bases; nucleotides not matched to a gene: 10. The CDR3 is 14 residues long. The germline V gene encodes CDR1 DFQATT and CDR2 SNEGSKA (reference sequence).

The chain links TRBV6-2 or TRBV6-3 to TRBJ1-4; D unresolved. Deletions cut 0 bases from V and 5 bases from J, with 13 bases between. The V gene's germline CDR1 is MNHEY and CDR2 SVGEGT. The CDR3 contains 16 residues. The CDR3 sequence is CASSYSAWTVNEKLFF. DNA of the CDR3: TGTGCCAGCAGTTACTCAGCCTGGACGGTGAATGAAAAACTGTTTTTT.